The clone carrying this T cell receptor beta chain was picked up one time. Measured with immunoSEQ multiplex PCR; TCRdb has only the in-frame clones, and not every one. Seen here are nearly 2 million clones, about 94% observed once, and the top ten hold more than 0.95%. CD45RO-negative CD8 cells positively selected for CCR7 made up the naive population, which excluded terminally differentiated effector memory CD45RA+ cells. The data derive from a study of shared clonotypes between healthy human individuals. This CDR3 contains 16 residues. Trimming took off 0 bases at V and 1 base at J, with 8 bases between the two ends. Germline CDR1 and CDR2: SGHDT and YYEEEE.

This clonotype originated in a man younger than 35 in good health. The sequenced material came from naive CD8+ T cells sorted from blood. This sequence joins TRBV5-6 and TRBJ2-6; no clear D gene. DNA of the CDR3: TGTGCCAGCAGCTTGGATGGAATGTCTGGGGCCAACGTCCTGACTTTC. Residues: CASSLDGMSGANVLTF.